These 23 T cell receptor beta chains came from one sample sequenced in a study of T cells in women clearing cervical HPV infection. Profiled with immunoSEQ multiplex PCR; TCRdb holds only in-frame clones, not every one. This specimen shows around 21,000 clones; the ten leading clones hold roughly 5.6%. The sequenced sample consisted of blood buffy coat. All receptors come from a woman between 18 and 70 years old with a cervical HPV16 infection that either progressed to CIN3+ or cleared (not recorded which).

Incomplete CDR3 DNA: TGCAGTGCTATGTTGTCTTGGGCGGGTCGCGGTGAG. Protein product: CSAMLSWAGRGE. In full, the CDR3 is CSAMLSWAGRGEQFF. V and J are TRBV20-1 and TRBJ2-1; a possible D gene is TRBD2 (5 bases). The CDR3 end is not reached by the read, which stops 3 residues before it; the germline J gene fills it in. The CDR3 extends over 15 amino acids. V lost 4 bases and J 9 bases, leaving 22 bases between the germline ends. Germline V gene sequence: CDR1 DFQATT, CDR2 SNEGSKA (reference sequence).

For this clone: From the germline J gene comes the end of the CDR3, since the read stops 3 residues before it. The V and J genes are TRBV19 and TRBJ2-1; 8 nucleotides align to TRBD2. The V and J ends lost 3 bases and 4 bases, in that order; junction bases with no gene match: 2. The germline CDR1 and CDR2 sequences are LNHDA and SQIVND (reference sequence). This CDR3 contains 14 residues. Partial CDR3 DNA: TGTGCCAGTAGTATTAGCGGGACTTACAATGAG. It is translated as CASSISGTYNE. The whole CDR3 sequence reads CASSISGTYNEQFF.

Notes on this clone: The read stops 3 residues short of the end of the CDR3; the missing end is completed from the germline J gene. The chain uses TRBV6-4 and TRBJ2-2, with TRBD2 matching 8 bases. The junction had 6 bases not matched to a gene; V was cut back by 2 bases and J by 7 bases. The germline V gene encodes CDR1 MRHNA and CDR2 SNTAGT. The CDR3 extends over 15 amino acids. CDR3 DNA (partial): TGTGCCAGCAGTGACCGGCGGGAGGAGGACGGGGAG. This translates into CASSDRREEDGE. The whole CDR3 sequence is CASSDRREEDGELFF.

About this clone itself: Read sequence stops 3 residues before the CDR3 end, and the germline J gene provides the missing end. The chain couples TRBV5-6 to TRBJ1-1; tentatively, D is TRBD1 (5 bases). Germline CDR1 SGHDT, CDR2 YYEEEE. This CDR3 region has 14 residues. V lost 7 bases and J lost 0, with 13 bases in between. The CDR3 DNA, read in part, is TGTGCCAGCGCGGTCCGGACACTGAACACTGAA. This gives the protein CASAVRTLNTE. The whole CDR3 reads CASAVRTLNTEAFF.

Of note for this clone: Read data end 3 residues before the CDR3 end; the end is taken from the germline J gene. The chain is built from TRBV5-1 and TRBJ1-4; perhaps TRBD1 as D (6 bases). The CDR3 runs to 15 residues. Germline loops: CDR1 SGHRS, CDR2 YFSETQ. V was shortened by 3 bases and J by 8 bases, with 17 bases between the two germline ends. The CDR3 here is CASSSDRPEVEKLFF. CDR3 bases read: TGCGCCAGCAGCTCAGACAGGCCGGAGGTGGAAAAA.

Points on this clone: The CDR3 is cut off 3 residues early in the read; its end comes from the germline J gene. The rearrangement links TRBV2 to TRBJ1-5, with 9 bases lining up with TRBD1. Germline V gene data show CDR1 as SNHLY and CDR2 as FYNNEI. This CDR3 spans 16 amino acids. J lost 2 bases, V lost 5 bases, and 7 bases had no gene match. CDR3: CASSLGQGDGNQPQHF. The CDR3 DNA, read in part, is TGTGCCAGCAGTTTGGGACAGGGTGATGGCAATCAGCCC. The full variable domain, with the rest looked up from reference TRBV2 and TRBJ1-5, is EPEVTQTPSHQVTQMGQEVILRCVPISNHLYFYWYRQILGQKVEFLVSFYNNEISEKSEIFDDQFSVERPDGSNFTLKIRSTKLEDSAMYFCASSLGQGDGNQPQHFGDGTRLSIL.

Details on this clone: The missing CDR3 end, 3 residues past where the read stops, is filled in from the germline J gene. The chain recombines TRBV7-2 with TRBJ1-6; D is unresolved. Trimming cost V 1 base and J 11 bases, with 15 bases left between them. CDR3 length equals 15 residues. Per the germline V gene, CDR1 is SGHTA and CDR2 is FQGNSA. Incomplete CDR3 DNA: TGTGCCAGCAGCTTAGGGGCCGAGGCCTCGACACCC. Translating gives CASSLGAEASTP. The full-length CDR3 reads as CASSLGAEASTPLHF.

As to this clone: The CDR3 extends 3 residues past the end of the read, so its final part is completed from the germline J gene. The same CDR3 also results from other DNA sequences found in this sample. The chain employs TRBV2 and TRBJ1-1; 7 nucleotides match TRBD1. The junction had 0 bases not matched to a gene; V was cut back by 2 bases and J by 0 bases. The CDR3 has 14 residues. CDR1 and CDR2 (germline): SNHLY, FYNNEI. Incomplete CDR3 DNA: TGTGCCAGCAGTGAAACAGGGGTGAACACTGAA. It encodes CASSETGVNTE. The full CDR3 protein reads CASSETGVNTEAFF.

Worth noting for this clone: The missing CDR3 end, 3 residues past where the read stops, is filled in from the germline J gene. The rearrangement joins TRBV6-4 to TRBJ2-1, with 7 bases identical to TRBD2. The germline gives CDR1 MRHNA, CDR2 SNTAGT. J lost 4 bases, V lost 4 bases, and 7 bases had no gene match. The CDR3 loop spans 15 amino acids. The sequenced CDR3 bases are TGTGCCAGCAGTGGGGACTACGCTGAGTACAATGAG. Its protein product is CASSGDYAEYNE. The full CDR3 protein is CASSGDYAEYNEQFF.

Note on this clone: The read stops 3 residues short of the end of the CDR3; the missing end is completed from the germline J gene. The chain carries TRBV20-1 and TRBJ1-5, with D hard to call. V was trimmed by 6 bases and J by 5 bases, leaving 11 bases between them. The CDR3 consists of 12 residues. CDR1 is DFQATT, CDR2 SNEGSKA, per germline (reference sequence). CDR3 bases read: TGCAGTGCGACTAGCGGCGATCAGCCC. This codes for CSATSGDQP. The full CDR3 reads CSATSGDQPQHF.

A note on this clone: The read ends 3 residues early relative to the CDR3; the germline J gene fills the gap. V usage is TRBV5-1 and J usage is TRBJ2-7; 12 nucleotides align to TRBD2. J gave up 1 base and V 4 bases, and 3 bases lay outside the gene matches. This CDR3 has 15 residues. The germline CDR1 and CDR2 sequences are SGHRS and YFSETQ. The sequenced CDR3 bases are TGCGCCAGCAGCAGGGGGACTAGCGGGTCCTACGAG. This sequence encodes CASSRGTSGSYE. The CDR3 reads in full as CASSRGTSGSYEQYF.

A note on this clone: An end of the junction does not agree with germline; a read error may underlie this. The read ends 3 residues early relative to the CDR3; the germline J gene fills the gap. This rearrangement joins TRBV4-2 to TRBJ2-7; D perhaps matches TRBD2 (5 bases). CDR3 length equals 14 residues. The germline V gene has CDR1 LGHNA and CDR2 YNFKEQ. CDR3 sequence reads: CASSQDHAGGEQYF. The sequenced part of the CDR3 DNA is TGCGCCAGCAGCCAAGATCACGCGGGCGGCGAG.

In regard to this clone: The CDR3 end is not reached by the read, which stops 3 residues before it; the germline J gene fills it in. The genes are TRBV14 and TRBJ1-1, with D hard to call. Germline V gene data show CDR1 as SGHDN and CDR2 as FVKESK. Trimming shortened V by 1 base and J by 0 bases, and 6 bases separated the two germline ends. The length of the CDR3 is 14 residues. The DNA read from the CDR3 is TGTGCCAGCAGCCAAGTTTCCGTGAACACTGAA. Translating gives CASSQVSVNTE. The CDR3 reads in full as CASSQVSVNTEAFF.

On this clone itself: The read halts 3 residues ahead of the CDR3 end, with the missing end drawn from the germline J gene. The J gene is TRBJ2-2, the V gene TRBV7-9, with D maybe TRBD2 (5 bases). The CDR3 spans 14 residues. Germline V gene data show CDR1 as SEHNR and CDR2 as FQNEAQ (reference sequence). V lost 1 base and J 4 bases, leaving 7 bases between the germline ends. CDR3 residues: CASSLGGSTGELFF. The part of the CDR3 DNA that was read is TGTGCCAGCAGCTTAGGAGGGTCCACCGGGGAG. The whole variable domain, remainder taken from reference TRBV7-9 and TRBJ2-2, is DTGVSQNPRHKITKRGQNVTFRCDPISEHNRLYWYRQTLGQGPEFLTYFQNEAQLEKSRLLSDRFSAERPKGSFSTLEIQRTEQGDSAMYLCASSLGGSTGELFFGEGSRLTVL.

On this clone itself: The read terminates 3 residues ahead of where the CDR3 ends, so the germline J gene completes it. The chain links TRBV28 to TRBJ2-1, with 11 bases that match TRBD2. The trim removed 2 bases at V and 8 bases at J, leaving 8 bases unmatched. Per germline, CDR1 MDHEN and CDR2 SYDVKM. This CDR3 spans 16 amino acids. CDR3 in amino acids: CASSLISGRDHDEQFF. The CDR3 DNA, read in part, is TGTGCCAGCAGTTTAATTAGCGGGAGGGACCACGATGAG.

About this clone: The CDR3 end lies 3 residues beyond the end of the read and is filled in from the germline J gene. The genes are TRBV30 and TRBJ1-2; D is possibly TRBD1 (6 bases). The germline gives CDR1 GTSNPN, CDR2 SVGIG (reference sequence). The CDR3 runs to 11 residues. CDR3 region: CAWAQGDGYTF. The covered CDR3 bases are TGTGCCTGGGCACAGGGAGACGGC.

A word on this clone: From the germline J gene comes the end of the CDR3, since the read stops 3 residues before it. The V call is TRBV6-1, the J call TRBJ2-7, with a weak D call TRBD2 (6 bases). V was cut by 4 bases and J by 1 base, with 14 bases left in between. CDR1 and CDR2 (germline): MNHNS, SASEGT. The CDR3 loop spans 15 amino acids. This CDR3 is CASSVAGMGSYEQYF. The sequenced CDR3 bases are TGTGCCAGCAGTGTGGCGGGGATGGGTTCCTACGAG.

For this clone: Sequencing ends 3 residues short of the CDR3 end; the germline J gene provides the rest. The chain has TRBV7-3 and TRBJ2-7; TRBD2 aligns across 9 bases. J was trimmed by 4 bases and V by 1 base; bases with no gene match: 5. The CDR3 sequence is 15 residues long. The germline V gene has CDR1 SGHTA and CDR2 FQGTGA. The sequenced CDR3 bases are TGTGCCAGCAGCTTAAGTAGCGGGAGTGGGTACGAG. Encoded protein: CASSLSSGSGYE. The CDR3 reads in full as CASSLSSGSGYEQYF.

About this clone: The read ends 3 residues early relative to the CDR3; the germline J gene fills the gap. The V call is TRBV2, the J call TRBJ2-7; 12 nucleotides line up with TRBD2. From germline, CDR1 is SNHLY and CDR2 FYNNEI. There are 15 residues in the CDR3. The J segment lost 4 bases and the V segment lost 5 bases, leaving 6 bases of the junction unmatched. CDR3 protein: CASSYGLAGTYEQYF. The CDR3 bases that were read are TGTGCCAGCAGTTATGGACTAGCGGGAACATACGAG.

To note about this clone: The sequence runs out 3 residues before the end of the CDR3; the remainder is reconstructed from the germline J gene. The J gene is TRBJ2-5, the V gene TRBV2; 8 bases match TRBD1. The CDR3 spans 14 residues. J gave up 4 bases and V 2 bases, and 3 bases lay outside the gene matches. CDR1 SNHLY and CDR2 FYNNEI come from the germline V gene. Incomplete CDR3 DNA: TGTGCCAGCAGTGAACAGGGGGCGAGAGAGACC. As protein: CASSEQGARET. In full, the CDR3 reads CASSEQGARETQYF.

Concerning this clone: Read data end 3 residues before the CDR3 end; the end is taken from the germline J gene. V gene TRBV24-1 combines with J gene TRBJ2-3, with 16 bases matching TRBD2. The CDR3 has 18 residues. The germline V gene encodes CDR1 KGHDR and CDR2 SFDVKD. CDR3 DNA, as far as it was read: TGTGCCACCAGTGACCAAGGGACTAGCGGGAGGGTACAAGAGACG. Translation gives CATSDQGTSGRVQET. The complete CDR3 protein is CATSDQGTSGRVQETQYF.

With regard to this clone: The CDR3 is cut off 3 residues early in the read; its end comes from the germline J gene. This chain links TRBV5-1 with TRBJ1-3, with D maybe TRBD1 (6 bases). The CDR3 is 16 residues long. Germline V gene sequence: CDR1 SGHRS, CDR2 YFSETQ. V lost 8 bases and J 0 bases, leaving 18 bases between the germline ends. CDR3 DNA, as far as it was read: TGCGCCAGACCATCGAGACAGGCGTGCTCTGGAAACACC. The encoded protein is CARPSRQACSGNT. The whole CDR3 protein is CARPSRQACSGNTIYF.

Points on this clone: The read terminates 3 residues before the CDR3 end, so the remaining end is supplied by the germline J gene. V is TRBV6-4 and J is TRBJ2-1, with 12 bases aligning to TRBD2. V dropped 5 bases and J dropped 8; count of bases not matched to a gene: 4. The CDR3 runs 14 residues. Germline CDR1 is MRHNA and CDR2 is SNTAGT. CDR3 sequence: CASSPLAGGHEQFF. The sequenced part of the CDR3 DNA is TGTGCCAGCAGTCCTCTAGCGGGGGGGCATGAG.